These 11 T cell receptor beta chains were all obtained from the same sample, sequenced in a study of blood T cell repertoires in COVID-19. The data were produced by immunoSEQ multiplex PCR, yet TCRdb's version contains in-frame clones alone and is incomplete. Found here are about 240,000 clones, roughly 87% of them singletons; the top ten hold just over 2.5%. The specimen sequenced was PBMCs or T cells enriched from blood (not recorded which). The source of these receptors is a woman in her thirties with acute COVID-19.

The chain uses TRBV29-1 and TRBJ2-5; the D gene is possibly TRBD1 (7 bases). V was pared by 4 bases and J by 4 bases, with 16 bases between. CDR1 and CDR2 from the germline V gene are SQVTM and ANQGSEA. This CDR3 is 14 amino acids long. Here the CDR3 reads CSVGVQGGLETQYF. CDR3 sequence (DNA): TGCAGCGTTGGTGTTCAGGGGGGATTAGAGACCCAGTACTTC.

The V call is TRBV3-1 (or the pseudogene TRBV3-2), the J call TRBJ2-7; 12 bases are shared with TRBD1. CDR3 length: 16 residues. Germline V CDR1 and CDR2: LGHDT, YNNKEL (reference sequence). The V segment lost 0 bases and the J segment 2 bases; nucleotides outside the gene matches: 2. Written as DNA, the CDR3 is TGTGCCAGCAGCCAAGAGGGACAGGGGGCCCCCTACGAGCAGTACTTC. Translated, it gives CASSQEGQGAPYEQYF.

The gene calls are TRBV9 and TRBJ2-3; D gene ambiguous. The CDR3 is 12 residues long. The V end lost 4 bases, the J end lost 2 bases, and 5 bases lay between the germline ends. The germline V gene encodes CDR1 SGDLS and CDR2 YYNGEE. CDR3 residues: CASSPHTDTQYF. The CDR3 DNA follows: TGTGCCAGCAGCCCCCACACAGATACGCAGTATTTT.

This clone has just one count. This chain joins TRBV4-3 and TRBJ1-3; unclear D gene. This CDR3 region has 16 residues. Trimming cost V 0 bases and J 9 bases, with 18 bases left between them. CDR1 and CDR2 from the germline V gene are LGHNA and YSLEER. The CDR3 loop is CASSQEGRVMGSTIYF. DNA of the CDR3: TGCGCCAGCAGCCAAGAGGGGAGGGTTATGGGGAGCACCATATATTTT.

This clone was found once. CDR3: CASSLTRDMYNEQFF. CDR3 DNA sequence: TGTGCCAGCTCACTGACTAGGGATATGTACAATGAGCAGTTCTTC. V gene TRBV18 combines with J gene TRBJ2-1; possibly TRBD2 for D (6 bases). Trimming pared 4 bases from V and 4 bases from J, leaving 14 bases between. CDR1 KGHSH and CDR2 LQKENI come from the germline V gene. This CDR3 has 15 residues.

The chain recombines TRBV4-2 with TRBJ1-1; the match to TRBD1 covers 7 bases. The germline V gene has CDR1 LGHNA and CDR2 YNFKEQ. Trimming cost V 4 bases and J 0 bases; bases outside gene matches: 5. The CDR3 runs to 15 residues. The CDR3 coding sequence is TGTGCCAGCAGCCCGGGACAGCCGATGAACACTGAAGCTTTCTTT. Its translation: CASSPGQPMNTEAFF.

This chain joins TRBV27 and TRBJ2-7; D is unresolved. CDR1 MNHEY and CDR2 SMNVEV come from the germline V gene (reference sequence). The ends were cut back, 1 base at V and 2 bases at J, with 9 bases in the middle. The CDR3 loop spans 14 amino acids. The CDR3 bases are TGTGCCAGCAGTTTATTTGCGGAAACCTACGAGCAGTACTTC. Encoded protein: CASSLFAETYEQYF.

V is TRBV30 and J is TRBJ2-7; D not certain. V was cut by 0 bases and J by 0 bases, with 9 bases left in between. CDR3 length equals 14 residues. The germline V gene encodes CDR1 GTSNPN and CDR2 SVGIG (reference sequence). This CDR3 is CAWSVLPTSYEQYF. The CDR3 DNA reads as TGTGCCTGGAGTGTACTGCCCACCTCCTACGAGCAGTACTTC.

The J gene is TRBJ2-5, the V gene TRBV10-1; possibly TRBD2 for D (5 bases). Deletions cut 2 bases from V and 5 bases from J, with 12 bases between. The germline CDR1 and CDR2 sequences are WNHNN and SYGVQD (reference sequence). The CDR3 extends over 14 amino acids. In nucleotides, the CDR3 is TGCGCCAGCAGTGAGGCATCGGGATGGGAGACCCAGTACTTC. Translation: CASSEASGWETQYF.

The chain uses TRBV4-2 and TRBJ1-2, with D perhaps matching TRBD1 (5 bases). V lost 0 bases to trimming and J lost 3 bases, with 8 bases between them. This CDR3 contains 14 residues. Germline V lookup: CDR1 LGHNA, CDR2 YNFKEQ. Here the CDR3 DNA reads TGTGCCAGCAGCCAAGATACGGGGGACTATGGCTACACCTTC. Translated, it gives CASSQDTGDYGYTF.

In regard to this clone: This specimen includes other DNA sequences encoding the same CDR3. The V call is TRBV4-3, the J call TRBJ1-2; no clear D. The CDR3 consists of 13 residues. The germline CDR1 and CDR2 sequences are LGHNA and YSLEER. The germline V and J ends were trimmed by 2 bases and 11 bases, with 15 bases remaining between them. CDR3 protein: CASSQLRGGGYTF. In DNA form, the CDR3 reads TGCGCCAGCAGCCAACTAAGAGGAGGTGGTTACACCTTC.